The rows below give T cell receptor beta chains drawn from one sample of a study of blood T cell repertoires in COVID-19. Here immunoSEQ multiplex PCR was the method, and the copy in TCRdb shows in-frame clones only, minus some. The sample lists 74,000 or so clones, roughly nine tenths occurring once. The sequencing input was peripheral blood. The receptors were sampled from a man aged 50-59 years with active COVID-19. CDR3s include the opening cysteine and the closing phenylalanine or tryptophan. Each record gives: V gene, J gene, CDR3 protein.

>TRBV4-1|TRBJ1-2
CASSQDSGQGRNYGYTF
>TRBV2|TRBJ1-2
CASSEISRGAGYTF
>TRBV19|TRBJ1-5
CASKIGFLSNQPQHF
>TRBV5-1|TRBJ1-1
CASSLDLQGTEAFF
>TRBV10-2|TRBJ1-5
CASTQGSNQPQHF
>TRBV7-2|TRBJ2-7
CASSPQSGGAFEQYF
>TRBV6-5|TRBJ2-7
CAARLTGGDEQYF
>TRBV18|TRBJ1-1
CASSYLQANTEAFF
>TRBV7-8|TRBJ1-1
CASSLASGTEAFF
>TRBV6-5|TRBJ2-7
CASSRTGGFEQYF
>TRBV3-1/TRBV3-2|TRBJ2-1
CASSRIPDTNEQFF
>TRBV9|TRBJ2-3
CASSVEGDSTDTQYF
>TRBV5-4|TRBJ2-3
CASSFGGGKADTQYF
>TRBV10-3|TRBJ1-1
CAISERTGGTEAFF
>TRBV24-1|TRBJ1-1
CATSDAGQGGTEAFF
>TRBV5-1|TRBJ1-2
CASSQTGINLAPGYGYTF
>TRBV6-2/TRBV6-3|TRBJ2-3
CASSPWGRDTQYF
>TRBV29-1|TRBJ2-2
CSVEVGSTNTGELFF
>TRBV12-3/TRBV12-4|TRBJ2-7
CASSFRGVEQYF
>TRBV6-6|TRBJ2-2
CASSYGQVDTGELFF
>TRBV10-2|TRBJ2-2
CASSGLAGVTGELFF
>TRBV24-1|TRBJ2-3
CATGAGGGSTDTQYF
>TRBV18|TRBJ2-7
CASSAQGLSSYEQYF
>TRBV2|TRBJ2-5
CASTFSQETQYF
>TRBV11-3|TRBJ2-5
CASSLGETGHQETQYF
>TRBV20-1|TRBJ1-1
CSANGDRSAFF
>TRBV19|TRBJ1-5
CASSMDRGGNQPQHF
>TRBV7-9|TRBJ2-7
CASSPARQDEQYF